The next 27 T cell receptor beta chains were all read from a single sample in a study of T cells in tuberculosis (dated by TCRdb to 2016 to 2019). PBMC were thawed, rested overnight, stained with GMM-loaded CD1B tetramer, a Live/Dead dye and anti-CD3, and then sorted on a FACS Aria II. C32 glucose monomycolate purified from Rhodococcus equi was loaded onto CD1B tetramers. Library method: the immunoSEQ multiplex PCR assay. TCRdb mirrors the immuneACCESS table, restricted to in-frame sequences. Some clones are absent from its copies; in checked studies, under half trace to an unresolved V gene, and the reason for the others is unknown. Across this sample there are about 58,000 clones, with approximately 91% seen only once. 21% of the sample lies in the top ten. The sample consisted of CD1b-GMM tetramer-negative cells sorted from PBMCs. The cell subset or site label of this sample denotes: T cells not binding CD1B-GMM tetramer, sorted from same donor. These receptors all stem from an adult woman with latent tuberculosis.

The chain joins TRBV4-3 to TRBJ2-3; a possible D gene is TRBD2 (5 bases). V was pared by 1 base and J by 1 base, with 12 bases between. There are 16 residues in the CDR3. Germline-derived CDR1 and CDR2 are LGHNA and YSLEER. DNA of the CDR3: TGCGCCAGCAGCCAAGTCCCTAGCCCAGGCACAGATACGCAGTATTTT. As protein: CASSQVPSPGTDTQYF.

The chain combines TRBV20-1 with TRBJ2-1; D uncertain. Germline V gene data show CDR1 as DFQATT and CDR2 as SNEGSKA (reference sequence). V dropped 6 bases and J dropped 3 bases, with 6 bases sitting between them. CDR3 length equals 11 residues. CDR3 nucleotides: TGCAGTGCCAGGTACTACAATGAGCAGTTCTTC. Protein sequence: CSARYYNEQFF.

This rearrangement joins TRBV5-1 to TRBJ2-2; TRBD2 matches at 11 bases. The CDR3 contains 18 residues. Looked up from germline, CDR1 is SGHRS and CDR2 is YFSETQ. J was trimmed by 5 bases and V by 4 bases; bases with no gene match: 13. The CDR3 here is CASSTTGTSGYLTGELFF. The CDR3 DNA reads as TGCGCCAGCAGCACTACCGGGACTAGCGGTTACTTAACCGGGGAGCTGTTTTTT.

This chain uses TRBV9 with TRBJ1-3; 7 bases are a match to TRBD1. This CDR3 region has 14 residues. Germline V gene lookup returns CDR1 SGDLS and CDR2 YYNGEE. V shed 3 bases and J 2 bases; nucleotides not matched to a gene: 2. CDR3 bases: TGTGCCAGCAGCGAGACAGGGACTGGAAACACCATATATTTT. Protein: CASSETGTGNTIYF.

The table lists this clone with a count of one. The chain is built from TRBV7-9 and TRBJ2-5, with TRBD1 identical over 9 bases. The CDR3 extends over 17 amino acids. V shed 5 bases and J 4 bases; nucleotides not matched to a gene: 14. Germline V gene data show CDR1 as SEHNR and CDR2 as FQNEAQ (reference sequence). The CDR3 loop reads CASSPYRDRVSGETQYF. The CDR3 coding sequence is TGTGCCAGCAGCCCATACCGGGACAGGGTTTCCGGAGAGACCCAGTACTTC.

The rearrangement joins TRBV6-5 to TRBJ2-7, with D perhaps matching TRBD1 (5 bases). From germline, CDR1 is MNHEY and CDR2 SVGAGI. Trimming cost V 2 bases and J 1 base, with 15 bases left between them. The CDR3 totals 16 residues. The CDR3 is CASSYGEGHPSYEQYF. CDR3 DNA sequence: TGTGCCAGCAGTTACGGCGAAGGACACCCTTCCTACGAGCAGTACTTC.

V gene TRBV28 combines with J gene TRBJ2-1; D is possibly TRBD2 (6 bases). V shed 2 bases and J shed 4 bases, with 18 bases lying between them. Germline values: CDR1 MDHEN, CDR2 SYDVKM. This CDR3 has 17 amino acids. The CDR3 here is CASSLQPGTSLYNEQFF. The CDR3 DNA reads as TGTGCCAGCAGTTTACAACCCGGGACTTCCCTTTACAATGAGCAGTTCTTC.

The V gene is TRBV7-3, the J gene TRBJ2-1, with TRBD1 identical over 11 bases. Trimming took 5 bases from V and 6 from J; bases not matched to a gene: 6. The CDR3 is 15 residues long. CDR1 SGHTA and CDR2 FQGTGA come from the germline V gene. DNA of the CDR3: TGTGCCAGCAGCATCCGGGACAGGGGGGGCAATGAGCAGTTCTTC. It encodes CASSIRDRGGNEQFF.

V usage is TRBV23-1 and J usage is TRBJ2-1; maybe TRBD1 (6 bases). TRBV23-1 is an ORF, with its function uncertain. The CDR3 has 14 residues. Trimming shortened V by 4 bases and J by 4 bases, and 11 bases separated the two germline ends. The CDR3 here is CASSPGGVYNEQFF. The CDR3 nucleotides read TGCGCCAGCAGTCCTGGGGGCGTATACAATGAGCAGTTCTTC.

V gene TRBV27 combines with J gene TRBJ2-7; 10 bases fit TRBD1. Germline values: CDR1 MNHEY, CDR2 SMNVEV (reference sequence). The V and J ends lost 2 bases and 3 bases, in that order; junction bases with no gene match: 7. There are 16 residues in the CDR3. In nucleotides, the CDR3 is TGTGCCAGCAGTTTAGGGACAGGGGTAAAAATCTACGAGCAGTACTTC. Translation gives CASSLGTGVKIYEQYF.

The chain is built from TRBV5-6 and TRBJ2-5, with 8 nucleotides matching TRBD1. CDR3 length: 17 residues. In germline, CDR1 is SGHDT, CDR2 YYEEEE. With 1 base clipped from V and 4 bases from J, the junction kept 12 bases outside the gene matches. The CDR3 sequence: CASSLTVGQGIGETQYF. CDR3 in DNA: TGTGCCAGCAGCTTGACCGTTGGACAGGGAATTGGAGAGACCCAGTACTTC.

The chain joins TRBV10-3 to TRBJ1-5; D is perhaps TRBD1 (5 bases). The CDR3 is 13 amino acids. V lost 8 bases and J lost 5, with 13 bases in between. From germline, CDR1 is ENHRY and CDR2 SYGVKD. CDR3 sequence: CAIGDSPYQPQHF. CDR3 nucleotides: TGTGCCATCGGCGACAGCCCCTATCAGCCCCAGCATTTT.

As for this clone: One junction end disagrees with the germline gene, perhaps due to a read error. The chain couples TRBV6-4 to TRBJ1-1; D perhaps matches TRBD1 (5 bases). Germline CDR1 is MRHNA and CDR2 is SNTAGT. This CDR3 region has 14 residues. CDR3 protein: CASSDSPVGGLVVF. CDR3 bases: TGTGCCAGCAGTGACTCGCCAGTCGGGGGACTTGTCGTCTTT.

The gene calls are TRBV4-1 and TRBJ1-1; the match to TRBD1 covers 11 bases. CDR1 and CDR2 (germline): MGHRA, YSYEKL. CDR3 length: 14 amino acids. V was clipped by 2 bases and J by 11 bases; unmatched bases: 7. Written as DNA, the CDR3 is TGCGCCAGCAGCCAACCTAAAAGGGACAGGGGGGCTTTCTTT. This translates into CASSQPKRDRGAFF.

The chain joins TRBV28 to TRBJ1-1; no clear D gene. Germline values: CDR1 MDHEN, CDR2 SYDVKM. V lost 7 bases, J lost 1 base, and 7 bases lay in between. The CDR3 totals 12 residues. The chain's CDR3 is CASTGPNTEAFF. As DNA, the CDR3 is TGTGCCAGCACGGGTCCGAACACTGAAGCTTTCTTT.

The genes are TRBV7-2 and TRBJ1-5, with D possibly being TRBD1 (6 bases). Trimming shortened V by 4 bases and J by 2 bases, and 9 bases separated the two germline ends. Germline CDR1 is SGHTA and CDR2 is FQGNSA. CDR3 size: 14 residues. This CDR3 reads CASSSQGGNQPQHF. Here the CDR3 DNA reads TGTGCCAGCAGCTCACAGGGAGGCAATCAGCCCCAGCATTTT.

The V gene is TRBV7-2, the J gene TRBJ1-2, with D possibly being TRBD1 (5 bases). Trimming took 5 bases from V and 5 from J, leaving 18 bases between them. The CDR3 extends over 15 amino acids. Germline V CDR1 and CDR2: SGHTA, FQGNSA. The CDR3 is CASSLGDGTIYGYTF. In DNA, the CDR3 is TGTGCCAGCAGCCTGGGGGACGGGACTATTTATGGCTACACCTTC.

Here the CDR3 reads CASSLVLSGTGGTGELFF. The CDR3 DNA reads TGTGCCAGCAGTTTAGTCCTCTCCGGGACAGGGGGAACCGGGGAGCTGTTTTTT. The chain recombines TRBV28 with TRBJ2-2; TRBD1 agrees at 11 bases. J was trimmed by 5 bases and V by 2 bases; bases with no gene match: 10. Germline-derived CDR1 and CDR2 are MDHEN and SYDVKM. The CDR3 spans 18 residues.

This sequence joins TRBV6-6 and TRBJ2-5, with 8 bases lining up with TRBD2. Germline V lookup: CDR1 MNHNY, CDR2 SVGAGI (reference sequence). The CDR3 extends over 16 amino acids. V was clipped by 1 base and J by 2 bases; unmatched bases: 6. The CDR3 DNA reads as TGTGCCAGCAGTTACTGGGCTAGCGGGTGGCAAGAGACCCAGTACTTC. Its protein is CASSYWASGWQETQYF.

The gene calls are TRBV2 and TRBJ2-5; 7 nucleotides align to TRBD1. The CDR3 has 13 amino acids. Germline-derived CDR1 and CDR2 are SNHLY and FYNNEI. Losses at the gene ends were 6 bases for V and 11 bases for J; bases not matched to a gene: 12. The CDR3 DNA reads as TGTGCCAGCAGGGGACAGACCGCTTGGGAGCAGTACTTC. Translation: CASRGQTAWEQYF.

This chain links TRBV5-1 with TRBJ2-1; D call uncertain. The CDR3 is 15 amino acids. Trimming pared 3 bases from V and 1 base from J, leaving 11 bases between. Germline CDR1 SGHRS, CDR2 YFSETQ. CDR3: CASSSELWSYNEQFF. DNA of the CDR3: TGCGCCAGCAGCTCCGAACTTTGGTCCTACAATGAGCAGTTCTTC. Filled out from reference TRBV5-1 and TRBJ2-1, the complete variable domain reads KAGVTQTPRYLIKTRGQQVTLSCSPISGHRSVSWYQQTPGQGLQFLFEYFSETQRNKGNFPGRFSGRQFSNSRSEMNVSTLELGDSALYLCASSSELWSYNEQFFGPGTRLTVL.

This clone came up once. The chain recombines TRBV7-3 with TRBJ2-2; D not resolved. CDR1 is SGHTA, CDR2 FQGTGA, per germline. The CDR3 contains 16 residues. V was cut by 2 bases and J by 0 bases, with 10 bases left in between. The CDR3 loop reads CASSLFVRANTGELFF. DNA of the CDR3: TGTGCCAGCAGCTTATTCGTGAGAGCGAACACCGGGGAGCTGTTTTTT.

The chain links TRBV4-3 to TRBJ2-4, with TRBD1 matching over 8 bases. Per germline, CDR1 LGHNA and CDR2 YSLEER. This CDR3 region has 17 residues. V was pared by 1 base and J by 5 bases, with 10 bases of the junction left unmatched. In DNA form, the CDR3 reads TGCGCCAGCAGCCAAGCCCCGGACAGGGCAGAAGAAAACATTCAGTACTTC. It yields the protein CASSQAPDRAEENIQYF.

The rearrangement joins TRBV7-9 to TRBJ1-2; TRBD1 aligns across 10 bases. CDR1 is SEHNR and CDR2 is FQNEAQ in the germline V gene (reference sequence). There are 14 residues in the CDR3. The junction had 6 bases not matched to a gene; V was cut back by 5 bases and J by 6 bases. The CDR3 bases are TGTGCCAGCAGCGAGGGACAGGGGATGAATGGCTACACCTTC. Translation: CASSEGQGMNGYTF.

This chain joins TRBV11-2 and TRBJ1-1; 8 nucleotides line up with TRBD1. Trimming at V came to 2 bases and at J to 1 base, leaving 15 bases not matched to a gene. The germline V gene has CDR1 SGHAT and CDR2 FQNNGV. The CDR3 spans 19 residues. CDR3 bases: TGTGCCAGCAGCTTATCCGTAGCCGGGACAGGTCTCCCGAACACTGAAGCTTTCTTT. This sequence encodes CASSLSVAGTGLPNTEAFF.

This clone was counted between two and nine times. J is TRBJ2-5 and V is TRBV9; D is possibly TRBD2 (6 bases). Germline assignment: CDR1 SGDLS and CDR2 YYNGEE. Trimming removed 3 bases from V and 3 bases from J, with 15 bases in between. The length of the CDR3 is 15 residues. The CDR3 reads CASSAGGGTEETQYF. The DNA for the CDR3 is TGTGCCAGCAGCGCAGGAGGCGGGACGGAAGAGACCCAGTACTTC. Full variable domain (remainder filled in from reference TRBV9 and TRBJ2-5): DSGVTQTPKHLITATGQRVTLRCSPRSGDLSVYWYQQSLDQGLQFLIQYYNGEERAKGNILERFSAQQFPDLHSELNLSSLELGDSALYFCASSAGGGTEETQYFGPGTRLLVL.

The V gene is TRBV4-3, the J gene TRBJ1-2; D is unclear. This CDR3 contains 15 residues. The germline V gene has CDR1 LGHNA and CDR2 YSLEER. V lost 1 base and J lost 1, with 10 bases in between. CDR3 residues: CASSQGEGSNYGYTF. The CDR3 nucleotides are TGCGCCAGCAGCCAAGGGGAGGGCAGTAACTATGGCTACACCTTC.